These 6 T cell receptor beta chains originate from one sample sequenced in a study of identifying expanded T cells in peripheral blood. The table came from immunoSEQ multiplex PCR; TCRdb's copy has only in-frame clones and leaves some out. Of 100,000 to 150,000 clones listed, approximately 88% are singletons. Sequencing used blood. The origin of the receptors is a person aged 18-70 years in good health.

This chain links TRBV14 with TRBJ2-1; TRBD1 is a possible D gene (6 bases). The CDR3 totals 15 residues. CDR1 is SGHDN, CDR2 FVKESK, per germline. The V and J ends lost 4 bases and 4 bases respectively, with 14 bases between them. The CDR3 loop reads CASSPGGWNYNEQFF. The CDR3 nucleotides read TGTGCCAGCAGCCCTGGGGGCTGGAATTACAATGAGCAGTTCTTC.

There are a few counts of this clone. CDR3 DNA: TGTGCCAGCAGCGGGACAGGGAAAGGCTACGAGCAGTACTTC. Amino acids: CASSGTGKGYEQYF. The chain combines TRBV6-5 with TRBJ2-7; 9 nucleotides line up with TRBD1. There are 14 residues in the CDR3. V lost 6 bases and J lost 3; bases outside the gene matches: 6. The V gene's germline CDR1 is MNHEY and CDR2 SVGAGI.

The gene calls are TRBV2 and TRBJ1-6, with D tentatively TRBD1 (5 bases). The CDR3 is 14 residues long. Trimming removed 2 bases from V and 9 bases from J, with 11 bases in between. Germline V CDR1 and CDR2: SNHLY, FYNNEI. As DNA, the CDR3 is TGTGCCAGCAGTGAAAGGCAGGGTGCTTCACCCCTCCACTTT. It is translated as CASSERQGASPLHF.

This clone was picked up a small number of times. The rearrangement uses TRBV29-1 and TRBJ1-2, with unresolved D. V was clipped by 8 bases and J by 0 bases, with 13 bases between them. Germline-derived CDR1 and CDR2 are SQVTM and ANQGSEA. The CDR3 spans 13 residues. Here the CDR3 reads CSIRRTSNYGYTF. As DNA, the CDR3 is TGCAGCATTAGGAGGACGTCTAACTATGGCTACACCTTC.

The chain couples TRBV16 to TRBJ2-2, with D unresolved. This CDR3 contains 16 residues. The germline CDR1 and CDR2 sequences are KGHSY and FQNENV. Between the trimmed V and J ends, which lost 2 bases and 0 bases, there was a span of 10 bases. CDR3 nucleotides: TGTGCCAGCAGCCAAGGAGTGGGATCGAACACCGGGGAGCTGTTTTTT. Translation: CASSQGVGSNTGELFF.

The chain employs TRBV7-2 and TRBJ1-1; D is ambiguous. The CDR3 covers 12 residues. V lost 6 bases and J lost 3, with 8 bases in between. Germline CDR1 is SGHTA and CDR2 is FQGNSA. The CDR3 is CASSSYDTEAFF. CDR3 bases: TGTGCCAGCAGTTCATACGACACTGAAGCTTTCTTT.